One and the same sample provided the 19 T cell receptor beta chains below, sequenced in a study of blood T cell repertoires in COVID-19. TCRdb's copy holds only in-frame clones and misses some; the assay was immunoSEQ multiplex PCR. This repertoire shows 110,000 to 150,000 clones, approximately 86% found once; its top ten account for 6.2%. The sample was PBMCs or T cells enriched from blood (not recorded which). Receptors were obtained from a woman aged 35 to 49 who had recovered from COVID-19.

The chain is built from TRBV29-1 and TRBJ1-2, with D perhaps matching TRBD1 (6 bases). This CDR3 has 17 residues. The V gene lost 1 base and the J gene lost 0 bases, with 18 bases spanning the gap. Germline V gives CDR1 SQVTM, CDR2 ANQGSEA. In DNA form, the CDR3 reads TGCAGCGTTGAAGGTGGGCATAAACAGGGCCCTAACTATGGCTACACCTTC. This sequence encodes CSVEGGHKQGPNYGYTF.

The chain uses TRBV6-5 and TRBJ2-1; the D gene is possibly TRBD2 (5 bases). The germline V gene encodes CDR1 MNHEY and CDR2 SVGAGI. The CDR3 extends over 14 amino acids. V was clipped by 8 bases and J by 6 bases, with 17 bases between them. The CDR3 bases are TGTGCCAGCTTAACCGGGGTACCCGGCAATGAGCAGTTCTTC. As protein: CASLTGVPGNEQFF.

About this clone itself: A read error may produce the germline difference seen at one junction end. CDR3 bases: TGTGCCAGCAACTTAGGACCGGGGGATACGCAGTATTTT. Encoded protein: CASNLGPGDTQYF. This chain links TRBV7-9 with TRBJ2-3; maybe TRBD2 (5 bases). The CDR3 extends over 13 amino acids. Germline V lookup: CDR1 SEHNR, CDR2 FQNEAQ (reference sequence).

This clone came up once. The J gene is TRBJ2-1, the V gene TRBV7-8; no clear D gene. Germline-derived CDR1 and CDR2 are SGHVS and FQNEAQ. The CDR3 consists of 16 residues. Trimming removed 1 base from V and 0 bases from J, with 10 bases in between. The CDR3 bases are TGTGCCAGCAGCTTAGTGATGTTTAGCTCCTACAATGAGCAGTTCTTC. Its protein is CASSLVMFSSYNEQFF.

V usage is TRBV4-2 and J usage is TRBJ1-3, with D possibly TRBD1 on 5 matching bases. The V gene's germline CDR1 is LGHNA and CDR2 YNFKEQ. Trimming cost V 0 bases and J 0 bases, with 9 bases left between them. The CDR3 covers 16 residues. The CDR3 here is CASSQEQEHSGNTIYF. CDR3 nucleotides: TGTGCCAGCAGCCAAGAACAGGAACACTCTGGAAACACCATATATTTT.

This chain connects TRBV30 to TRBJ1-4; no definite D call. V was pared by 4 bases and J by 6 bases, with 12 bases between. This CDR3 spans 13 amino acids. CDR1 is GTSNPN and CDR2 is SVGIG in the germline V gene (reference sequence). DNA for the CDR3: TGTGCCTGGACATCTGGCCCCTATGAAAAACTGTTTTTT. Translated: CAWTSGPYEKLFF.

The chain combines TRBV3-1 (or the pseudogene TRBV3-2) with TRBJ1-2; no definite D call. The germline V and J ends were trimmed by 3 bases and 8 bases, with 13 bases remaining between them. Germline V gene sequence: CDR1 LGHDT, CDR2 YNNKEL (reference sequence). This CDR3 has 13 residues. The CDR3 bases are TGTGCCAGCAGCCAGGCTCCCACCTGGGGCTACACCTTC. Translation: CASSQAPTWGYTF.

This chain connects TRBV6-5 to TRBJ2-1; the match to TRBD2 covers 9 bases. Germline CDR1 and CDR2: MNHEY and SVGAGI. CDR3 length equals 14 residues. Germline trimming cut 5 bases from V and 7 bases from J; bases unmatched to any gene: 6. CDR3 in amino acids: CASSPASGDNEQFF. CDR3 nucleotides: TGTGCCAGCAGTCCTGCTAGCGGGGATAATGAGCAGTTCTTC.

The CDR3 is CAWSTSYGYTF. CDR3 DNA: TGTGCCTGGAGTACTTCATATGGCTACACCTTC. The gene calls are TRBV30 and TRBJ1-2; D call uncertain. The germline V gene has CDR1 GTSNPN and CDR2 SVGIG (reference sequence). This CDR3 comprises 11 residues. The V and J ends lost 2 bases and 5 bases respectively, with 6 bases between them.

V gene TRBV27 combines with J gene TRBJ2-1, with 9 bases identical to TRBD1. V lost 5 bases to trimming and J lost 6 bases; unmatched junction nucleotides: 2. The CDR3 is made up of 13 amino acids. The germline V gene has CDR1 MNHEY and CDR2 SMNVEV (reference sequence). DNA for the CDR3: TGTGCCAGCAGTATGGGACAGGGCAATGAGCAGTTCTTC. This codes for CASSMGQGNEQFF.

The chain links TRBV6-5 to TRBJ2-7; possibly TRBD1 for D (6 bases). CDR1 MNHEY and CDR2 SVGAGI come from the germline V gene. The CDR3 covers 15 residues. V was pared by 7 bases and J by 3 bases, with 19 bases between. DNA of the CDR3: TGTGCCAGCATGGACCCGGGACAAGGATACTACGAGCAGTACTTC. As protein: CASMDPGQGYYEQYF.

This rearrangement joins TRBV7-9 to TRBJ2-7, with 8 bases that match TRBD2. The CDR3 totals 15 residues. Looked up from germline, CDR1 is SEHNR and CDR2 is FQNEAQ (reference sequence). Trimming took 5 bases from V and 0 from J; bases not matched to a gene: 6. The CDR3 coding sequence is TGTGCCAGCAGCCGAATGAGCGGGAGCTCCTACGAGCAGTACTTC. Protein sequence: CASSRMSGSSYEQYF. Based on the CDR3 plus reference TRBV7-9 and TRBJ2-7, the full variable domain is DTGVSQNPRHKITKRGQNVTFRCDPISEHNRLYWYRQTLGQGPEFLTYFQNEAQLEKSRLLSDRFSAERPKGSFSTLEIQRTEQGDSAMYLCASSRMSGSSYEQYFGPGTRLTVT.

The rearrangement uses TRBV3-1 (or the pseudogene TRBV3-2) and TRBJ2-7, with D perhaps matching TRBD1 (6 bases). Germline CDR1 reads LGHDT; CDR2 reads YNNKEL (reference sequence). The CDR3 has 15 amino acids. The V end lost 5 bases, the J end lost 3 bases, and 17 bases lay between the germline ends. The CDR3 sequence: CASSNHPGQLYEQYF. The CDR3 DNA reads TGTGCCAGCAGCAACCATCCGGGACAACTCTACGAGCAGTACTTC.

The J gene is TRBJ2-1, the V gene TRBV7-3; 10 positions agree with TRBD2. This CDR3 is built from 19 residues. With 5 bases clipped from V and 6 bases from J, the junction kept 19 bases outside the gene matches. Germline V CDR1 and CDR2: SGHTA, FQGTGA. CDR3 in amino acids: CASSPGHSRSGRPSNEQFF. The CDR3 region has the DNA TGTGCCAGCAGCCCCGGACACTCCCGTAGCGGGAGGCCGTCCAATGAGCAGTTCTTC.

The rearrangement joins TRBV29-1 to TRBJ2-3, with 9 bases matching TRBD2. This CDR3 is 17 amino acids long. Trimming took 3 bases from V and 3 from J; bases not matched to a gene: 13. CDR1 is SQVTM and CDR2 is ANQGSEA in the germline V gene. CDR3 DNA sequence: TGCAGCGTTGAGTCCCTCGTTATAGCGGGAGCGACAGATACGCAGTATTTT. Residues: CSVESLVIAGATDTQYF.

The chain carries TRBV3-1 (or the pseudogene TRBV3-2) and TRBJ1-6; no clear D. Germline V lookup: CDR1 LGHDT, CDR2 YNNKEL (reference sequence). Trimming pared 3 bases from V and 8 bases from J, leaving 14 bases between. The CDR3 is 15 residues long. CDR3 loop: CASSHGEAFDSPLHF. In nucleotides, the CDR3 is TGTGCCAGCAGCCACGGAGAGGCTTTCGATTCACCCCTCCACTTT.

The chain carries TRBV18 and TRBJ1-1, with TRBD1 as a possible D gene (5 bases). V was pared by 4 bases and J by 4 bases, with 16 bases between. This CDR3 region has 15 residues. Germline V gene data show CDR1 as KGHSH and CDR2 as LQKENI. The CDR3 loop reads CASSRAGLDGTEAFF. CDR3 in DNA: TGTGCCAGCTCACGAGCGGGGCTTGACGGCACTGAAGCTTTCTTT.

The V gene is TRBV3-1 (or the pseudogene TRBV3-2), the J gene TRBJ2-5; no firm D call. Germline CDR1 is LGHDT and CDR2 is YNNKEL (reference sequence). V lost 2 bases, J lost 6 bases, and 10 bases lay in between. This CDR3 is 13 amino acids long. DNA of the CDR3: TGTGCCAGCAGCCAACTAGTCAAGCAGACCCAGTACTTC. It is translated as CASSQLVKQTQYF.

This chain uses TRBV18 with TRBJ2-7; D unclear. This CDR3 is built from 13 residues. V was trimmed by 5 bases and J by 5 bases, leaving 13 bases between them. CDR1 and CDR2 (germline): KGHSH, LQKENI. As DNA, the CDR3 is TGTGCCAGCTCATCTCTAGGTGTCCACGAGCAGTACTTC. It translates to CASSSLGVHEQYF.